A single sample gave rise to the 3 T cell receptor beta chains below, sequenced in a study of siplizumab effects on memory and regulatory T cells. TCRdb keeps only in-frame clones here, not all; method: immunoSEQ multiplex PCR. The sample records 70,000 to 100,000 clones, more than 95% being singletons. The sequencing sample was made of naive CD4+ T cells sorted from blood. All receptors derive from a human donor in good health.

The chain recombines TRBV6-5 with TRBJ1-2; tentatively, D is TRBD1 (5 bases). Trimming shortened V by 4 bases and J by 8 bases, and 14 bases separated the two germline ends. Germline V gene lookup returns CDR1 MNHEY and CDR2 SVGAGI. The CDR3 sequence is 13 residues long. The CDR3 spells CASSSGRGPGYTF. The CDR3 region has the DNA TGTGCCAGCAGTTCTGGAAGGGGCCCGGGCTACACCTTC.

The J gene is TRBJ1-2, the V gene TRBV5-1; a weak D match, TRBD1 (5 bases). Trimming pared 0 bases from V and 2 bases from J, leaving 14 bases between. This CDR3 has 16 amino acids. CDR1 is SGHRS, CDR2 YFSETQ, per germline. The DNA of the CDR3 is TGCGCCAGCAGCTTGGGATGGGGGAGGGAGAACTATGGCTACACCTTC. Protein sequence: CASSLGWGRENYGYTF.

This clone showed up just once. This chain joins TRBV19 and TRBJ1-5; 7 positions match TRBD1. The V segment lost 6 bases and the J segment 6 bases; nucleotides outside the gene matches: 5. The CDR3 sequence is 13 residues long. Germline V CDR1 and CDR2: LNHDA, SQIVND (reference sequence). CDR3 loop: CASSPDRVQPQHF. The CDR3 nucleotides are TGTGCCAGTAGCCCCGACAGGGTTCAGCCCCAGCATTTT.